A single sample gave rise to the 31 T cell receptor beta chains below, sequenced in a study of a mutant IDH1 vaccine in newly diagnosed glioma. Sequenced by immunoSEQ multiplex PCR; TCRdb stores in-frame clones only, minus some. The sample lists some 100,000 clones, about 80% occurring once. Time point of the sample: baseline, week 1 (first vaccination visit). Treatment here: pre-vaccination baseline after standard-of-care therapy. The input for sequencing was PBMCs, taken from a glioma patient treated with radiotherapy, temozolomide or both. These receptors were collected from a woman aged 45-65 years with glioma.

V and J are TRBV7-2 and TRBJ1-2; no clear D gene. V was clipped by 1 base and J by 4 bases, with 7 bases between them. Germline CDR1 SGHTA, CDR2 FQGNSA. The CDR3 runs 13 residues. The CDR3 coding sequence is TGTGCCAGCAGCTTAGGACCAGGCTATGGCTACACCTTC. This gives the protein CASSLGPGYGYTF. The complete variable domain, with remaining parts taken from reference TRBV7-2 and TRBJ1-2, reads GAGVSQSPSNKVTEKGKDVELRCDPISGHTALYWYRQSLGQGLEFLIYFQGNSAPDKSGLPSDRFSAERTGGSVSTLTIQRTQQEDSAVYLCASSLGPGYGYTFGSGTRLTVV.

The chain has TRBV5-1 and TRBJ2-1; D gene uncertain. The ends were cut back, 0 bases at V and 4 bases at J, with 5 bases in the middle. Germline-derived CDR1 and CDR2 are SGHRS and YFSETQ. This CDR3 region has 13 residues. This chain's CDR3 is CASSLGGYNEQFF. For the CDR3, the DNA is TGCGCCAGCAGCTTGGGGGGTTACAATGAGCAGTTCTTC. Variable domain in full (rest from reference TRBV5-1 and TRBJ2-1): KAGVTQTPRYLIKTRGQQVTLSCSPISGHRSVSWYQQTPGQGLQFLFEYFSETQRNKGNFPGRFSGRQFSNSRSEMNVSTLELGDSALYLCASSLGGYNEQFFGPGTRLTVL.

The J gene is TRBJ1-1, the V gene TRBV9; possible D gene TRBD1, 5 bases. This CDR3 is 12 amino acids long. Trimming left V 7 bases short and J 8 bases short, with 15 bases between. CDR1 and CDR2 from the germline V gene are SGDLS and YYNGEE. The CDR3 nucleotides are TGTGCCAGCTGGGGGACGGATATCGAAGCTTTCTTT. This gives the protein CASWGTDIEAFF. The variable domain in full, completed from reference TRBV9 and TRBJ1-1, reads DSGVTQTPKHLITATGQRVTLRCSPRSGDLSVYWYQQSLDQGLQFLIQYYNGEERAKGNILERFSAQQFPDLHSELNLSSLELGDSALYFCASWGTDIEAFFGQGTRLTVV.

This sequence joins TRBV6-5 and TRBJ1-1, with 8 bases identical to TRBD1. Germline trimming cut 2 bases from V and 1 base from J; bases unmatched to any gene: 0. Germline V gene sequence: CDR1 MNHEY, CDR2 SVGAGI. CDR3 size: 14 residues. CDR3 amino acids: CASSYQGANTEAFF. For the CDR3, the DNA is TGTGCCAGCAGTTACCAGGGGGCGAACACTGAAGCTTTCTTT.

The chain carries TRBV5-1 and TRBJ1-1, with D tentatively TRBD1 (5 bases). The CDR3 is 13 residues long. Germline V gives CDR1 SGHRS, CDR2 YFSETQ. V was pared by 0 bases and J by 4 bases, with 7 bases between. The CDR3: CASSLVGATEAFF. The CDR3 nucleotides are TGCGCCAGCAGCTTGGTCGGGGCCACTGAAGCTTTCTTT.

The DNA of the CDR3 is TGTGCCAGCAGAACCTCCGGGACCTATAATTCACCCCTCCACTTT. This gives the protein CASRTSGTYNSPLHF. This sequence joins TRBV28 and TRBJ1-6; D not certain. The germline V gene has CDR1 MDHEN and CDR2 SYDVKM. Trimming shortened V by 6 bases and J by 2 bases, and 11 bases separated the two germline ends. There are 15 residues in the CDR3.

The chain has TRBV11-2 and TRBJ1-5, with no clear D. V was cut by 5 bases and J by 3 bases, with 14 bases left in between. The CDR3 extends over 15 amino acids. Germline V gene lookup returns CDR1 SGHAT and CDR2 FQNNGV. CDR3 loop: CASSPSRHYNQPQHF. CDR3 sequence (DNA): TGTGCCAGCAGCCCCAGTCGCCACTACAATCAGCCCCAGCATTTT.

Only a few counts were recorded for this clone. The rearrangement joins TRBV7-9 to TRBJ2-2; D remains ambiguous. Germline V gives CDR1 SEHNR, CDR2 FQNEAQ (reference sequence). The germline V and J ends were trimmed by 2 bases and 4 bases, with 8 bases remaining between them. CDR3 length: 14 residues. The CDR3 is CASSLSLGTGELFF. In DNA, the CDR3 is TGTGCCAGCAGCTTAAGTCTCGGCACCGGGGAGCTGTTTTTT. The variable domain in full, completed from reference TRBV7-9 and TRBJ2-2, reads DTGVSQNPRHKITKRGQNVTFRCDPISEHNRLYWYRQTLGQGPEFLTYFQNEAQLEKSRLLSDRFSAERPKGSFSTLEIQRTEQGDSAMYLCASSLSLGTGELFFGEGSRLTVL.

The chain has TRBV15 and TRBJ1-5; 11 bases match TRBD1. V gave up 2 bases and J gave up 6 bases; unmatched junction bases: 3. CDR1 LNHNV and CDR2 YYDKDF come from the germline V gene (reference sequence). The CDR3 sequence is 15 residues long. The CDR3: CATSRLDRGPQPQHF. The CDR3 nucleotides read TGTGCCACCAGCAGACTGGACAGGGGGCCTCAGCCCCAGCATTTT.

The chain uses TRBV7-2 and TRBJ2-7, with D possibly being TRBD2 (5 bases). Between the trimmed V and J ends, which lost 1 base and 6 bases, there was a span of 16 bases. The CDR3 sequence is 15 residues long. Germline CDR1 and CDR2: SGHTA and FQGNSA. CDR3 nucleotide sequence: TGTGCCAGCAGCTTAGAAAGCGGCCCCTCAGGCGAGCAGTACTTC. Translation gives CASSLESGPSGEQYF.

The chain couples TRBV18 to TRBJ2-7; D not resolved. The CDR3 loop spans 12 amino acids. V dropped 3 bases and J dropped 2 bases, with 5 bases sitting between them. Germline V lookup: CDR1 KGHSH, CDR2 LQKENI. The CDR3 DNA sequence: TGTGCCAGCTCACCTACTACCTACGAGCAGTACTTC. It encodes CASSPTTYEQYF.

For this clone: At the DNA level, this CDR3 is encoded by other sequences in the same sample as well. CDR3 bases: TGTGCCAGCAGTGAAGGGAGGGGGAATTCACCCCTCCACTTT. Translated: CASSEGRGNSPLHF. The chain is built from TRBV2 and TRBJ1-6, with a possible D match to TRBD1 (6 bases). Germline V gene lookup returns CDR1 SNHLY and CDR2 FYNNEI. V lost 1 base to trimming and J lost 7 bases, with 8 bases between them. This CDR3 region has 14 residues.

This sequence joins TRBV2 and TRBJ1-2; D possibly corresponds to TRBD1 (5 bases). CDR1 is SNHLY, CDR2 FYNNEI, per germline. Trimming took off 3 bases at V and 12 bases at J, with 17 bases between the two ends. The CDR3 totals 13 residues. The CDR3 protein is CASSDLSGAPNTF. CDR3 bases: TGTGCCAGCAGTGATCTTTCCGGGGCTCCTAACACCTTC.

The gene calls are TRBV4-1 and TRBJ2-6, with D perhaps assigned TRBD1 or TRBD2 (6 bases each). The CDR3 length is 19 residues. The germline V gene encodes CDR1 MGHRA and CDR2 YSYEKL. V lost 2 bases and J lost 1, with 18 bases in between. The CDR3: CASSQKKGGSTSGANVLTF. DNA of the CDR3: TGCGCCAGCAGCCAAAAAAAGGGGGGATCCACGTCTGGGGCCAACGTCCTGACTTTC.

The chain joins TRBV14 to TRBJ1-2; 7 bases are shared with TRBD1. This CDR3 contains 16 residues. Germline V gene sequence: CDR1 SGHDN, CDR2 FVKESK. Trimming removed 3 bases from V and 0 bases from J; junction bases left unmatched: 7. The chain's CDR3 is CASSQRQGVANYGYTF. CDR3 nucleotides: TGTGCCAGCAGCCAGAGACAGGGAGTAGCTAACTATGGCTACACCTTC.

This clone has a handful of counts. V usage is TRBV29-1 and J usage is TRBJ1-1; 7 positions match TRBD1. Germline CDR1 is SQVTM and CDR2 is ANQGSEA. This CDR3 is 13 amino acids long. The V segment lost 6 bases and the J segment 4 bases; nucleotides outside the gene matches: 8. Here the CDR3 reads CSVRGQALTEAFF. The CDR3 nucleotides are TGCAGCGTCCGAGGACAGGCCCTCACTGAAGCTTTCTTT.

There are a few counts of this clone. The chain is built from TRBV9 and TRBJ1-5; D not resolved. Germline-derived CDR1 and CDR2 are SGDLS and YYNGEE. V was pared by 4 bases and J by 7 bases, with 12 bases between. The CDR3 is made up of 13 amino acids. The CDR3 sequence: CASSLEGVQPQHF. CDR3 nucleotides: TGTGCCAGCAGCTTAGAGGGCGTCCAGCCCCAGCATTTT.

The CDR3 sequence is CASSTGQLNYGYTF. Here the CDR3 DNA reads TGTGCCAGCAGCACGGGACAGCTTAACTATGGCTACACCTTC. This chain joins TRBV5-4 and TRBJ1-2, with 7 bases lining up with TRBD1. The ends lost 4 bases at V and 1 base at J; junction bases unmatched: 4. The CDR3 has 14 residues. Germline V lookup: CDR1 SGHNT, CDR2 YYREEE (reference sequence).

The chain carries TRBV6-1 and TRBJ1-5; D gene ambiguous. This CDR3 is built from 13 residues. Germline assignment: CDR1 MNHNS and CDR2 SASEGT. V was shortened by 4 bases and J by 7 bases, with 11 bases between the two germline ends. In nucleotides, the CDR3 is TGTGCCAGCAGTGCCGGAAGCGGGCAGCCCCAGCATTTT. Translating it yields CASSAGSGQPQHF.

This clone was recorded once. V is TRBV29-1 and J is TRBJ2-7; D remains ambiguous. The V end was cut by 7 bases, the J end by 0 bases, with 7 bases between. The CDR3 consists of 11 residues. Germline loops: CDR1 SQVTM, CDR2 ANQGSEA. CDR3 in amino acids: CSARASYEQYF. In DNA form, the CDR3 reads TGCAGCGCTCGGGCCTCCTACGAGCAGTACTTC.

The V and J genes are TRBV10-3 and TRBJ2-2, with 11 bases matching TRBD2. The CDR3 contains 17 residues. With 4 bases clipped from V and 5 bases from J, the junction kept 9 bases outside the gene matches. The germline V gene has CDR1 ENHRY and CDR2 SYGVKD. DNA for the CDR3: TGTGCCATCAGTGCCGTAGCGGGGGGGCCCGGGACCGGGGAGCTGTTTTTT. It translates to CAISAVAGGPGTGELFF.

The chain couples TRBV9 to TRBJ2-7; possibly TRBD2 for D (6 bases). CDR1 and CDR2 (germline): SGDLS, YYNGEE. The CDR3 sequence is 13 residues long. V was clipped by 4 bases and J by 1 base, with 9 bases between them. The CDR3 is CASSSGSSYEQYF. DNA for the CDR3: TGTGCCAGCAGCTCCGGGAGTTCCTACGAGCAGTACTTC.

This clone appeared a few times. The chain combines TRBV27 with TRBJ1-5, with no clear D. Trimming took 5 bases from V and 9 from J, leaving 17 bases between them. The CDR3 loop spans 14 amino acids. Germline CDR1 is MNHEY and CDR2 is SMNVEV (reference sequence). CDR3 DNA sequence: TGTGCCAGCAGTCTTCGGGGTCCAATCACGCCCCAGCATTTT. This sequence encodes CASSLRGPITPQHF.

The rearrangement uses TRBV12-5 and TRBJ1-2; tentatively, D is TRBD1 (5 bases). This CDR3 has 15 residues. Germline CDR1 LGHNT, CDR2 FRNRAP. Trimming cost V 6 bases and J 3 bases, with 17 bases left between them. CDR3 DNA sequence: TGTGCTAGTGGATCACTCAGACCAGGGTACTATGGCTACACCTTC. Protein product: CASGSLRPGYYGYTF. The full variable domain, in which reference TRBV12-5 and TRBJ1-2 provide the parts outside the CDR3, is DARVTQTPRHKVTEMGQEVTMRCQPILGHNTVFWYRQTMMQGLELLAYFRNRAPLDDSGMPKDRFSAEMPDATLATLKIQPSEPRDSAVYFCASGSLRPGYYGYTFGSGTRLTVV.

The rearrangement links TRBV20-1 to TRBJ1-2, with unresolved D. This CDR3 has 11 residues. V was shortened by 2 bases and J by 7 bases, with 8 bases between the two germline ends. CDR1 and CDR2 (germline): DFQATT, SNEGSKA (reference sequence). CDR3 protein: CSARQFSGYTF. The CDR3 bases are TGCAGTGCTAGACAGTTCTCTGGCTACACCTTC.

The chain has TRBV9 and TRBJ1-6; the D is unclear. This CDR3 has 15 amino acids. Germline CDR1 is SGDLS and CDR2 is YYNGEE. V was pared by 4 bases and J by 3 bases, with 11 bases between. CDR3 bases: TGTGCCAGCAGCTTGCTCACGGACTATAATTCACCCCTCCACTTT. Translated: CASSLLTDYNSPLHF.

The chain uses TRBV6-4 and TRBJ1-1, with 8 nucleotides matching TRBD1. The V gene's germline CDR1 is MRHNA and CDR2 SNTAGT. The CDR3 is 14 amino acids. V was clipped by 2 bases and J by 4 bases; unmatched bases: 3. The CDR3 spells CASSDTDRGTEAFF. The DNA for the CDR3 is TGTGCCAGCAGTGACACTGACAGGGGCACTGAAGCTTTCTTT.

The genes are TRBV5-1 and TRBJ2-7; 7 bases align to TRBD2. Per germline, CDR1 SGHRS and CDR2 YFSETQ. The CDR3 runs 15 residues. Losses at the gene ends were 4 bases for V and 2 bases for J; bases not matched to a gene: 9. The CDR3 region is CASSPKGDYAYEQYF. In DNA, the CDR3 is TGCGCCAGCAGCCCAAAAGGGGACTATGCCTACGAGCAGTACTTC.

The chain uses TRBV7-9 and TRBJ1-2; 8 bases are shared with TRBD1. The CDR3 runs 13 residues. Germline values: CDR1 SEHNR, CDR2 FQNEAQ (reference sequence). The ends lost 3 bases at V and 10 bases at J; junction bases unmatched: 7. Here the CDR3 reads CASSFSDRATYTF. In DNA form, the CDR3 reads TGTGCCAGCAGCTTTTCGGACAGGGCGACCTACACCTTC.

J is TRBJ2-1 and V is TRBV5-1, with no clear D. V shed 0 bases and J shed 7 bases, with 8 bases lying between them. CDR1 SGHRS and CDR2 YFSETQ come from the germline V gene. CDR3 length: 13 amino acids. This CDR3 is CASSLVLSNEQFF. The DNA of the CDR3 is TGCGCCAGCAGCTTGGTACTGTCTAATGAGCAGTTCTTC.

This chain uses TRBV9 with TRBJ2-5, with TRBD2 as a possible D gene (6 bases). V lost 0 bases and J 2 bases, leaving 14 bases between the germline ends. This CDR3 is 16 amino acids long. CDR1 SGDLS and CDR2 YYNGEE come from the germline V gene. CDR3 DNA sequence: TGTGCCAGCAGCGTAGATGGCGGGGTCTTACAAGAGACCCAGTACTTC. This translates into CASSVDGGVLQETQYF.